Listed below are T cell receptor beta chains from one sample, sequenced in a study of cytomegalovirus exposure and HLA in healthy donors. Generated by immunoSEQ multiplex PCR, the TCRdb table keeps only in-frame clones and is missing some. In the table there are about 98,000 clones, around 74% of which are singletons. Sequencing was performed on PBMCs. The origin of the receptors is a male donor in good health and CMV-seronegative. Each CDR3 is given with its conserved first and last residue. D genes are given only for firm matches. The size field is filled for only some rows; it gives once, few, many or a size class.

clone_size d_call j_call v_call cdr3_length cdr3_aa cdr3_nt
- - TRBJ1-5 TRBV7-2 16 CASSLGRGLSNQPQHF TGTGCCAGCAGCTTAGGAAGAGGCCTCAGCAATCAGCCCCAGCATTTT
few TRBD1 TRBJ1-5 TRBV6-6 13 CASRGDSSLSQHF TGTGCCAGCAGGGGGGACAGCTCGTTGTCCCAGCATTTT
few - TRBJ2-5 TRBV7-8 16 CASSLGDTGGGETQYF TGTGCCAGCAGCTTGGGGGACACAGGTGGCGGAGAGACCCAGTACTTC
- - TRBJ1-3 TRBV5-8 15 CASSLGGNSGNTIYF TGTGCCAGCAGCTTGGGCGGAAACTCTGGAAACACCATATATTTT
- - TRBJ2-5 TRBV6-5 14 CASGSTGFQETQYF TGTGCCAGCGGATCTACAGGGTTTCAAGAGACCCAGTACTTC
- - TRBJ1-5 TRBV28 15 CASRSGTYSNQPQHF TGTGCCAGCAGATCCGGGACATATAGCAATCAGCCCCAGCATTTT
- - TRBJ2-3 TRBV27 12 CASSRTPDTQYF TGTGCCAGCTCTAGAACACCAGATACGCAGTATTTT
- - TRBJ1-2 TRBV27 14 CASSPNGHVGGYTF TGTGCCAGCAGTCCTAATGGACACGTCGGTGGCTACACCTTC
- - TRBJ2-3 TRBV7-6 14 CASSPRASTDTQYF TGTGCCAGCAGCCCGCGTGCTAGCACAGATACGCAGTATTTT
- TRBD1 TRBJ1-5 TRBV2 15 CASRSLTGGHQPQHF TGTGCCAGCAGGAGCCTCACAGGGGGCCATCAGCCCCAGCATTTT
few TRBD2 TRBJ2-3 TRBV27 17 CASMAVAGSFSTDTQYF TGTGCCAGCATGGCGGTAGCGGGCTCTTTTAGCACAGATACGCAGTATTTT
- TRBD1 TRBJ1-5 TRBV6-6 12 CASSTGGQPQHF TGTGCCAGCAGTACAGGGGGACAGCCCCAGCATTTT
- TRBD2 TRBJ2-3 TRBV2 17 CASNPPAGGGSTDTQYF TGTGCCAGCAACCCCCCAGCTGGGGGGGGGAGCACAGATACGCAGTATTTT
few TRBD2 TRBJ2-1 TRBV9 15 CASSVEAGASNEQFF TGTGCCAGCAGCGTAGAAGCGGGAGCATCGAATGAGCAGTTCTTC
- - TRBJ2-7 TRBV5-1 13 CASSFEGIGEQYF TGCGCCAGCAGCTTCGAGGGAATCGGAGAGCAGTACTTC
- - TRBJ1-4 TRBV19 17 CASSTPPKGATNEKLFF TGTGCCAGTAGTACCCCTCCTAAAGGAGCAACTAATGAAAAACTGTTTTTT
- TRBD1 TRBJ1-3 TRBV6-1 14 CASSLGTEGNTIYF TGTGCCAGCAGTCTCGGGACAGAAGGAAACACCATATATTTT
- - TRBJ1-1 TRBV7-3 15 CASSPAGRGRTEAFF TGTGCCAGCAGCCCGGCAGGGCGGGGGCGGACTGAAGCTTTCTTT
- - TRBJ2-7 TRBV29-1 12 CSVTQGLGEQYF TGCAGCGTGACCCAGGGACTGGGCGAGCAGTACTTC
few - TRBJ2-2 TRBV25-1 18 CASSPKRGDSPNTGELFF TGTGCCAGCAGCCCTAAAAGGGGTGATAGTCCTAACACCGGGGAGCTGTTTTTT